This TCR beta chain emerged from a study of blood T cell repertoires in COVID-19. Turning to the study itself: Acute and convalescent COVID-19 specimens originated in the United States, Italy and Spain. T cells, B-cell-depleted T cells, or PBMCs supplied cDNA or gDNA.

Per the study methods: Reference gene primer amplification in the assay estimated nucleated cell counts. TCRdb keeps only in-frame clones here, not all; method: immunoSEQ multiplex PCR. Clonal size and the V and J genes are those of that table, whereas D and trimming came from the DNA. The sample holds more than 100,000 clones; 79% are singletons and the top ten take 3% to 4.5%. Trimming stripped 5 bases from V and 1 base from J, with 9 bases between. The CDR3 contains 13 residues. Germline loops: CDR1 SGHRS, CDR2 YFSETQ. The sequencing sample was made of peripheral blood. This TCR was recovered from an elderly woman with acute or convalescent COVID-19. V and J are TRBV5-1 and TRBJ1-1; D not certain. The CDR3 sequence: CASSITPNTEAFF. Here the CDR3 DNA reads TGCGCCAGCAGTATTACACCGAACACTGAAGCTTTCTTT.